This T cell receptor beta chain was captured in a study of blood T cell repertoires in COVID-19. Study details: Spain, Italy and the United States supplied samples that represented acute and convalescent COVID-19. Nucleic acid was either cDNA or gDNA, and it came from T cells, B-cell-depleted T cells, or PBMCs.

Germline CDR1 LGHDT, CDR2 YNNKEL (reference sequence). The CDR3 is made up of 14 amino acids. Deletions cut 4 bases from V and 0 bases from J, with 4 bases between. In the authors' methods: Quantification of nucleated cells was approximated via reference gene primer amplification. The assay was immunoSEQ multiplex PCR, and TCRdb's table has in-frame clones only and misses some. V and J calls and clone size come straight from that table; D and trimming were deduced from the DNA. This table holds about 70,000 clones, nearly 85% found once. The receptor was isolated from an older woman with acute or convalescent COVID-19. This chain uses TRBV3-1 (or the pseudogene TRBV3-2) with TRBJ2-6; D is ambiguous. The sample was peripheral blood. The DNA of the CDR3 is TGTGCCAGCAGCCTAGTCTCTGGGGCCAACGTCCTGACTTTC. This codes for CASSLVSGANVLTF.